The 24 T cell receptor beta chains below come from one sample, sequenced in a study of somatic mutations in cytotoxic T cells in rheumatoid arthritis. Measured with immunoSEQ multiplex PCR; TCRdb has only the in-frame clones, and not every one. The sample consists of 15,000 or so clones, about three quarters of them appearing once. Sequencing was carried out using CD8+ T cells sorted from blood. Receptor source: an adult with rheumatoid arthritis.

V is TRBV7-8 and J is TRBJ1-2; perhaps TRBD1 as D (5 bases). This CDR3 contains 14 residues. The germline V and J ends were trimmed by 1 base and 5 bases, with 11 bases remaining between them. Germline V gene data show CDR1 as SGHVS and CDR2 as FQNEAQ. CDR3 region: CASSLVEGRYGYTF. CDR3 DNA: TGTGCCAGCAGCTTAGTTGAGGGGAGATATGGCTACACCTTC.

The chain has TRBV2 and TRBJ2-3; 12 bases are shared with TRBD1. Germline CDR1 reads SNHLY; CDR2 reads FYNNEI. CDR3 length equals 15 residues. The V gene end was trimmed by 4 bases and the J gene end by 2 bases; junction bases not matched to a gene: 1. CDR3 loop: CASSVGQGATDTQYF. The CDR3 DNA reads as TGTGCCAGCAGTGTGGGACAGGGGGCCACAGATACGCAGTATTTT.

The V and J genes are TRBV28 and TRBJ2-2, with 9 bases lining up with TRBD2. The J segment lost 1 base and the V segment lost 7 bases, leaving 4 bases of the junction unmatched. The CDR3 extends over 15 amino acids. Per germline, CDR1 MDHEN and CDR2 SYDVKM. The CDR3 DNA sequence: TGTGCCAGCACGCAACTAGCGGGGAACACCGGGGAGCTGTTTTTT. Protein sequence: CASTQLAGNTGELFF.

This chain links TRBV27 with TRBJ2-5, with 9 bases identical to TRBD1. This CDR3 contains 14 residues. CDR1 is MNHEY and CDR2 is SMNVEV in the germline V gene (reference sequence). V lost 4 bases, J lost 2 bases, and 2 bases stayed unmatched. This CDR3 reads CASSWGTGQETQYF. CDR3 bases: TGTGCCAGCAGTTGGGGGACAGGGCAAGAGACCCAGTACTTC.

The chain combines TRBV28 with TRBJ2-7; possible D gene TRBD1, 6 bases. V lost 2 bases, J lost 5 bases, and 16 bases lay in between. The CDR3 is 15 amino acids. Germline assignment: CDR1 MDHEN and CDR2 SYDVKM. The CDR3 here is CASSLRGTGINEQYF. DNA for the CDR3: TGTGCCAGCAGTTTACGGGGAACAGGGATCAACGAGCAGTACTTC.

This clone was seen just once. The chain uses TRBV13 and TRBJ1-2; no clear D gene. Trimming left V 4 bases short and J 2 bases short, with 8 bases between. The CDR3 runs to 13 residues. The germline V gene has CDR1 PRHDT and CDR2 FYEKMQ (reference sequence). The CDR3 loop reads CASSSTENYGYTF. The CDR3 bases are TGTGCCAGCAGCTCGACTGAGAACTATGGCTACACCTTC.

This clone came up once. This chain uses TRBV7-9 with TRBJ2-1; 8 bases are a match to TRBD2. With 5 bases clipped from V and 4 bases from J, the junction kept 7 bases outside the gene matches. The germline V gene has CDR1 SEHNR and CDR2 FQNEAQ (reference sequence). The CDR3 consists of 15 residues. CDR3 coding DNA: TGTGCCAGCAGCGCCACCGGGACTAGATACAATGAGCAGTTCTTC. Translating it yields CASSATGTRYNEQFF.

This clone has only one observation. The genes are TRBV28 and TRBJ2-3; no clear D gene. Germline V gene data show CDR1 as MDHEN and CDR2 as SYDVKM. The CDR3 covers 13 residues. The ends were cut back, 3 bases at V and 6 bases at J, with 10 bases in the middle. The CDR3 is CASSLGFWDTQYF. In nucleotides, the CDR3 is TGTGCCAGCAGTTTGGGGTTTTGGGATACGCAGTATTTT.

The genes are TRBV28 and TRBJ1-5; D gene unclear. Trimming cost V 2 bases and J 7 bases, with 9 bases left between them. Germline CDR1 is MDHEN and CDR2 is SYDVKM. The CDR3 loop spans 13 amino acids. The CDR3: CASSLEMWQPQHF. Written as DNA, the CDR3 is TGTGCCAGCAGTTTAGAGATGTGGCAGCCCCAGCATTTT. The entire variable domain, with the rest obtained from reference TRBV28 and TRBJ1-5, is as follows: DVKVTQSSRYLVKRTGEKVFLECVQDMDHENMFWYRQDPGLGLRLIYFSYDVKMKEKGDIPEGYSVSREKKERFSLILESASTNQTSMYLCASSLEMWQPQHFGDGTRLSIL.

V and J are TRBV7-9 and TRBJ2-3; TRBD1 matches 8 bases. This CDR3 is 16 amino acids long. Germline V gene sequence: CDR1 SEHNR, CDR2 FQNEAQ (reference sequence). Losses at the gene ends were 3 bases for V and 3 bases for J; bases not matched to a gene: 8. The CDR3 is CASSFSVQGATDTQYF. In DNA, the CDR3 is TGTGCCAGCAGCTTTTCAGTCCAGGGGGCAACAGATACGCAGTATTTT. The whole variable domain, remainder taken from reference TRBV7-9 and TRBJ2-3, is DTGVSQNPRHKITKRGQNVTFRCDPISEHNRLYWYRQTLGQGPEFLTYFQNEAQLEKSRLLSDRFSAERPKGSFSTLEIQRTEQGDSAMYLCASSFSVQGATDTQYFGPGTRLTVL.

V is TRBV15 and J is TRBJ2-7; a weak D match, TRBD1 (6 bases). This CDR3 region has 14 residues. The V end lost 3 bases, the J end lost 3 bases, and 12 bases lay between the germline ends. Germline CDR1 LNHNV, CDR2 YYDKDF (reference sequence). The CDR3 nucleotides are TGTGCCACCAGCAGGGACAGCACAGACTACGAGCAGTACTTC. Its protein is CATSRDSTDYEQYF.

The CDR3 protein is CASSASGSSYEQYF. The CDR3 DNA sequence: TGTGCCAGCAGTGCGAGCGGGAGTTCCTACGAGCAGTACTTC. The chain uses TRBV27 and TRBJ2-7; TRBD2 aligns across 8 bases. Looked up from germline, CDR1 is MNHEY and CDR2 is SMNVEV (reference sequence). V shed 5 bases and J 1 base; nucleotides not matched to a gene: 4. CDR3 size: 14 residues.

V and J are TRBV19 and TRBJ2-5; 9 bases are a match to TRBD2. The CDR3 totals 14 residues. CDR1 LNHDA and CDR2 SQIVND come from the germline V gene (reference sequence). V gave up 4 bases and J gave up 4 bases; unmatched junction bases: 4. CDR3 in DNA: TGTGCCAGTAGTACGAGCGGGGGGTCAGAGACCCAGTACTTC. This gives the protein CASSTSGGSETQYF.

The genes are TRBV27 and TRBJ2-1, with no clear D. Per germline, CDR1 MNHEY and CDR2 SMNVEV (reference sequence). V lost 0 bases and J lost 8, with 8 bases in between. The CDR3 is made up of 13 amino acids. DNA for the CDR3: TGTGCCAGCAGTTTATCCTGGTTCCATGAGCAGTTCTTC. The encoded protein is CASSLSWFHEQFF.

The CDR3 loop reads CASSEIARETDEQYF. The CDR3, as DNA: TGTGCCAGCAGTGAAATCGCGCGGGAGACTGACGAGCAGTACTTC. The chain joins TRBV6-1 to TRBJ2-7; 7 bases line up with TRBD2. The length of the CDR3 is 15 residues. CDR1 is MNHNS, CDR2 SASEGT, per germline. The trim removed 2 bases at V and 5 bases at J, leaving 9 bases unmatched.

V usage is TRBV27 and J usage is TRBJ1-2, with D possibly matching TRBD1 (5 bases). The CDR3 spans 15 residues. Trimming removed 1 base at V and 5 bases at J, with 14 bases between. Germline values: CDR1 MNHEY, CDR2 SMNVEV (reference sequence). CDR3 in amino acids: CASSLWAGRKYGYTF. The CDR3 nucleotides read TGTGCCAGCAGTTTATGGGCAGGGAGGAAGTATGGCTACACCTTC.

The chain couples TRBV28 to TRBJ2-1; 8 nucleotides match TRBD2. The CDR3 has 15 amino acids. V lost 6 bases, J lost 3 bases, and 7 bases stayed unmatched. The V gene's germline CDR1 is MDHEN and CDR2 SYDVKM. This chain's CDR3 is CASRFSSGGYNEQFF. The CDR3 bases are TGTGCCAGCAGGTTTTCAAGCGGGGGCTACAATGAGCAGTTCTTC. Based on the CDR3 plus reference TRBV28 and TRBJ2-1, the full variable domain is DVKVTQSSRYLVKRTGEKVFLECVQDMDHENMFWYRQDPGLGLRLIYFSYDVKMKEKGDIPEGYSVSREKKERFSLILESASTNQTSMYLCASRFSSGGYNEQFFGPGTRLTVL.

The J gene is TRBJ2-2, the V gene TRBV7-3; D is unclear. The CDR3 is 15 residues long. The V gene's germline CDR1 is SGHTA and CDR2 FQGTGA. V gave up 5 bases and J gave up 5 bases, with 15 bases separating them. The CDR3 spells CASSPTPLQTGELFF. CDR3 nucleotides: TGTGCCAGCAGCCCGACCCCCCTCCAGACCGGGGAGCTGTTTTTT. Full variable domain (rest looked up from reference TRBV7-3 and TRBJ2-2): GAGVSQTPSNKVTEKGKYVELRCDPISGHTALYWYRQSLGQGPEFLIYFQGTGAADDSGLPNDRFFAVRPEGSVSTLKIQRTERGDSAVYLCASSPTPLQTGELFFGEGSRLTVL.

The rearrangement uses TRBV9 and TRBJ2-3, with TRBD2 as a possible D gene (6 bases). Deletions cut 3 bases from V and 4 bases from J, with 12 bases between. Germline CDR1 reads SGDLS; CDR2 reads YYNGEE. The CDR3 has 14 residues. The CDR3 loop reads CASSAGGGSDTQYF. CDR3 DNA: TGTGCCAGCAGCGCCGGGGGAGGTTCAGATACGCAGTATTTT.

By share, this clone counts as medium-sized. The chain carries TRBV6-1 and TRBJ1-2, with 8 bases that match TRBD1. V gave up 6 bases and J gave up 3 bases; unmatched junction bases: 9. The CDR3 is made up of 15 amino acids. Germline assignment: CDR1 MNHNS and CDR2 SASEGT. CDR3 DNA: TGTGCCAGCAGGTTGGACAGGGAGTACGACTATGGCTACACCTTC. This translates into CASRLDREYDYGYTF.

This clone has more than one count but fewer than ten. The V gene is TRBV7-3, the J gene TRBJ2-6; no firm D call. CDR3 size: 16 residues. The V end was cut by 2 bases, the J end by 0 bases, with 8 bases between. From germline, CDR1 is SGHTA and CDR2 FQGTGA. The CDR3 reads CASSLDGTSGANVLTF. The CDR3 region has the DNA TGTGCCAGCAGCTTAGATGGAACCTCTGGGGCCAACGTCCTGACTTTC.

The chain joins TRBV28 to TRBJ2-3, with a tentative D call TRBD2 (5 bases). V was shortened by 3 bases and J by 0 bases, with 25 bases between the two germline ends. CDR1 and CDR2 from the germline V gene are MDHEN and SYDVKM. The CDR3 covers 20 residues. The CDR3, as DNA: TGTGCCAGCAGTTTCCCCGGAAGAGACGGTAGCGTTGCTAGCACAGATACGCAGTATTTT. Translated, it gives CASSFPGRDGSVASTDTQYF. Full variable domain (rest looked up from reference TRBV28 and TRBJ2-3): DVKVTQSSRYLVKRTGEKVFLECVQDMDHENMFWYRQDPGLGLRLIYFSYDVKMKEKGDIPEGYSVSREKKERFSLILESASTNQTSMYLCASSFPGRDGSVASTDTQYFGPGTRLTVL.

The V call is TRBV19, the J call TRBJ2-7, with D perhaps matching TRBD2 (6 bases). Trimming left V 5 bases short and J 0 bases short, with 14 bases between. Germline loops: CDR1 LNHDA, CDR2 SQIVND (reference sequence). This CDR3 is built from 15 residues. The CDR3 here is CASSPIIGSSYEQYF. DNA for the CDR3: TGTGCCAGTAGTCCGATTATCGGGAGCTCCTACGAGCAGTACTTC. Based on the CDR3 plus reference TRBV19 and TRBJ2-7, the full variable domain is DGGITQSPKYLFRKEGQNVTLSCEQNLNHDAMYWYRQDPGQGLRLIYYSQIVNDFQKGDIAEGYSVSREKKESFPLTVTSAQKNPTAFYLCASSPIIGSSYEQYFGPGTRLTVT.

The chain is built from TRBV28 and TRBJ1-5; D ambiguous. Germline V CDR1 and CDR2: MDHEN, SYDVKM. The V end lost 5 bases, the J end lost 1 base, and 12 bases lay between the germline ends. The CDR3 length is 15 residues. The CDR3 protein is CASSPRTGSNQPQHF. The CDR3 DNA reads TGTGCCAGCAGTCCCAGGACGGGGAGCAATCAGCCCCAGCATTTT.